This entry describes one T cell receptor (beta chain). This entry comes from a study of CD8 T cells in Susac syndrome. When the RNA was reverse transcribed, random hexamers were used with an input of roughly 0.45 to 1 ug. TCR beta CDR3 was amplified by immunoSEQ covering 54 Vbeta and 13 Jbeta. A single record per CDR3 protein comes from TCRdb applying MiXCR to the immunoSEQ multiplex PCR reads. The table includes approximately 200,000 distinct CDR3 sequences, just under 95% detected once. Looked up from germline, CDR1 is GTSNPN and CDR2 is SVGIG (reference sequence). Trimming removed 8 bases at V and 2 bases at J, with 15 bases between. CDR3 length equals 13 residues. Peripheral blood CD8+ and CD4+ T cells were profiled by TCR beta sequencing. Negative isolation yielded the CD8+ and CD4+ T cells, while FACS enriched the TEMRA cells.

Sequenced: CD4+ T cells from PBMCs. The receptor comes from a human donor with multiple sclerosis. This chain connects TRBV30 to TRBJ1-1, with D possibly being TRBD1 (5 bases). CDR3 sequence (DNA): TGTGCCGGACTCCCGGGGCCCAACACTGAAGCTTTCTTT. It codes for CAGLPGPNTEAFF.